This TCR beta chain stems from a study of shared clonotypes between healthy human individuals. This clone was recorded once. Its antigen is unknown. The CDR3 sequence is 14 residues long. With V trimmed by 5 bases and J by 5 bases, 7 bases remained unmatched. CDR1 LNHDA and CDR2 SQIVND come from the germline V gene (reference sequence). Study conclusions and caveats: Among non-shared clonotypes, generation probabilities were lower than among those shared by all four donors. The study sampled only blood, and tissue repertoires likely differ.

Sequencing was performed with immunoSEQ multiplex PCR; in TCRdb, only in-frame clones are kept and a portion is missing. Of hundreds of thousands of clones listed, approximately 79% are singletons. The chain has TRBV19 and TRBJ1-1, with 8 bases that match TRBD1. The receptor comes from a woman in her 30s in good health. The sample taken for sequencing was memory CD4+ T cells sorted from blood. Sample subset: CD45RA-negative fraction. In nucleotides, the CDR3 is TGTGCCAGTAGTTCCGGACAGGGTTGGACTGAAGCTTTCTTT. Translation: CASSSGQGWTEAFF.